These 10 T cell receptor beta chains came from one sample sequenced in a study of control samples from healthy donors and cancer patients. Assay used: immunoSEQ multiplex PCR; TCRdb lists only in-frame clones, some missing. The sample yields around 50,000 clones, 89% seen once. Specimen: PBMCs. The source is a man between 35 and 55 years old with colorectal cancer.

The gene calls are TRBV2 and TRBJ1-1; the D is unclear. CDR1 and CDR2 (germline): SNHLY, FYNNEI. The ends were cut back, 7 bases at V and 10 bases at J, with 13 bases in the middle. The CDR3 is 11 amino acids. The CDR3 DNA follows: TGTGCCAGCACCGAACTTGAAGTAGCTTTCTTT. It is translated as CASTELEVAFF.

This clone has only one observation. V is TRBV9 and J is TRBJ1-3, with 7 nucleotides matching TRBD1. This CDR3 has 16 residues. Germline CDR1 is SGDLS and CDR2 is YYNGEE. With V trimmed by 0 bases and J by 4 bases, 7 bases remained unmatched. CDR3 region: CASSVGGTEDGNTIYF. The DNA for the CDR3 is TGTGCCAGCAGCGTAGGAGGGACAGAGGACGGAAACACCATATATTTT.

The CDR3, as DNA: TGTGCCAGCAGCTTAGCGCAGAGCAATCAGCCCCAGCATTTT. As protein: CASSLAQSNQPQHF. V and J are TRBV7-9 and TRBJ1-5; no definite D call. Trimming stripped 0 bases from V and 1 base from J, with 4 bases between. This CDR3 region has 14 residues. Germline CDR1 SEHNR, CDR2 FQNEAQ (reference sequence).

The chain links TRBV10-2 to TRBJ1-1; no clear D. The CDR3 is made up of 14 amino acids. V gave up 3 bases and J gave up 6 bases, with 14 bases separating them. Germline CDR1 reads WSHSY; CDR2 reads SAAADI. In DNA form, the CDR3 reads TGCGCCAGCAGTGACCTGGCGCTGGGCGCTGAAGCTTTCTTT. The encoded protein is CASSDLALGAEAFF.

V gene TRBV27 combines with J gene TRBJ2-1; D remains unclear. The germline CDR1 and CDR2 sequences are MNHEY and SMNVEV (reference sequence). V gave up 11 bases and J gave up 5 bases, with 16 bases separating them. This CDR3 region has 13 residues. CDR3 in DNA: TGTGCCTCCGTGAATTCGGCGGACAATGAGCAGTTCTTC. It yields the protein CASVNSADNEQFF.

The chain recombines TRBV3-1 (or the pseudogene TRBV3-2) with TRBJ1-1; D not certain. The CDR3 is 15 amino acids. Germline V gene sequence: CDR1 LGHDT, CDR2 YNNKEL (reference sequence). Trimming shortened V by 1 base and J by 0 bases, and 9 bases separated the two germline ends. In DNA, the CDR3 is TGTGCCAGCAGCCAAGGGCGCCGTATGAACACTGAAGCTTTCTTT. This translates into CASSQGRRMNTEAFF.

The CDR3 DNA follows: TGCAGCGTTGAAGTCTTCTCCGGGACTAGCGGGACCGGGGAGCTGTTTTTT. Protein product: CSVEVFSGTSGTGELFF. This chain connects TRBV29-1 to TRBJ2-2; 12 bases are a match to TRBD2. The germline gives CDR1 SQVTM, CDR2 ANQGSEA. Losses at the gene ends were 1 base for V and 5 bases for J; bases not matched to a gene: 8. The CDR3 has 17 residues.

The chain is built from TRBV19 and TRBJ2-3; 9 nucleotides line up with TRBD1. Per the germline V gene, CDR1 is LNHDA and CDR2 is SQIVND (reference sequence). The CDR3 contains 14 residues. Trimming removed 6 bases from V and 2 bases from J; junction bases left unmatched: 3. CDR3 nucleotides: TGTGCCAGTAGGAGGGACAGGGCCACAGATACGCAGTATTTT. This gives the protein CASRRDRATDTQYF.

The chain recombines TRBV5-6 with TRBJ2-5, with D perhaps TRBD2 (6 bases). Germline CDR1 and CDR2: SGHDT and YYEEEE. V lost 5 bases and J lost 7, with 9 bases in between. CDR3 length: 11 amino acids. CDR3 in DNA: TGTGCCAGCAGTTACGGGAGGACCCAGTACTTC. It codes for CASSYGRTQYF.

This clone was observed a handful of times. J is TRBJ2-7 and V is TRBV12-3 or TRBV12-4, with 8 bases matching TRBD1. The CDR3 extends over 12 amino acids. Losses at the gene ends were 4 bases for V and 7 bases for J; bases not matched to a gene: 3. The CDR3 protein is CASSSGGEEQYF. In nucleotides, the CDR3 is TGTGCCAGCAGTTCAGGGGGCGAAGAGCAGTACTTC.